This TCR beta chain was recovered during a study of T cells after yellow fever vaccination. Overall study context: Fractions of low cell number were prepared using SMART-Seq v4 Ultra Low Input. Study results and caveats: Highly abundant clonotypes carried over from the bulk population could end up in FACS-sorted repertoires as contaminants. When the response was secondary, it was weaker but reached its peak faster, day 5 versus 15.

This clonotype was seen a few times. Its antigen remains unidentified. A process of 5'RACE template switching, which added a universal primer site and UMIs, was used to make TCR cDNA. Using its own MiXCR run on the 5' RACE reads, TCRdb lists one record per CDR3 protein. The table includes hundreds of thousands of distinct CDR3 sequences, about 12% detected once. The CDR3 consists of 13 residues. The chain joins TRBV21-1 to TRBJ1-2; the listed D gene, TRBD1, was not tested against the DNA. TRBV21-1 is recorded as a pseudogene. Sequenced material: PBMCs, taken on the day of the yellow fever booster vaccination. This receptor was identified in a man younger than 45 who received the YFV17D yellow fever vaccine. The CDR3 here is CASSRTRRHGYTF. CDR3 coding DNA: TGTGCCAGCAGCAGGACGAGGCGGCACGGCTACACCTTC.